Listed below are T cell receptor beta chains from one sample, sequenced in a study of blood T cell repertoires in COVID-19. Sequenced by immunoSEQ multiplex PCR; TCRdb stores in-frame clones only, minus some. The sample has around 150,000 clones, 77% seen once. Source material: peripheral blood. These receptors all come from a woman aged 50 to 60 with active or convalescent COVID-19. CDR3s include the opening cysteine and the closing phenylalanine or tryptophan. Each record gives: clone size, J gene, D gene, V gene, CDR3 protein, CDR3 DNA. A D gene is named only where the DNA matches it firmly. For some rows the clone size is stated as once, few or many, or as a class when expanded; others skip it.

NA | TRBJ2-1 | NA | TRBV6-5 | CASRGSSYNEQFF | TGTGCGTCGAGGGGGAGCTCCTACAATGAGCAGTTCTTC
NA | TRBJ2-2 | NA | TRBV30 | CAWSPLQGHGYTGELFF | TGTGCCTGGAGTCCACTCCAGGGACACGGCTACACCGGGGAGCTGTTTTTT
NA | TRBJ1-6 | TRBD1 | TRBV30 | CAWNPGGSSPLHF | TGTGCCTGGAATCCAGGGGGCAGTTCACCCCTCCACTTT
few | TRBJ2-7 | TRBD1 | TRBV19 | CASSIDLATGGEQYF | TGTGCCAGTAGTATAGATCTTGCGACAGGGGGCGAGCAGTACTTC
NA | TRBJ2-7 | NA | TRBV30 | CAWSRSVEQYF | TGTGCCTGGAGTCGGAGCGTCGAGCAGTACTTC
once | TRBJ2-5 | TRBD2 | TRBV9 | CASSAERGLAGQETQYF | TGTGCCAGCAGCGCCGAACGTGGACTAGCGGGACAAGAGACCCAGTACTTC
NA | TRBJ1-2 | NA | TRBV2 | CASSGLQGRDGYTF | TGTGCCAGCAGTGGACTCCAGGGGAGGGATGGCTACACCTTC
once | TRBJ2-7 | TRBD1 | TRBV7-2 | CASSLTRDRSGEQYF | TGTGCCAGCAGCTTAACCCGGGACAGGAGCGGCGAGCAGTACTTC
few | TRBJ2-2 | NA | TRBV9 | CASSVTNGELFF | TGTGCCAGCAGCGTTACTAACGGGGAGCTGTTTTTT
NA | TRBJ2-5 | NA | TRBV28 | CASGSSRYGETQYF | TGTGCCAGCGGGAGTTCGAGATATGGAGAGACCCAGTACTTC
NA | TRBJ2-5 | NA | TRBV2 | CASSENRVETQYF | TGTGCCAGCAGTGAAAACAGGGTAGAGACCCAGTACTTC
once | TRBJ1-4 | NA | TRBV7-2 | CASSLEGGTNEKLFF | TGTGCCAGCAGCTTAGAAGGGGGAACTAATGAAAAACTGTTTTTT
NA | TRBJ1-5 | NA | TRBV10-3 | CAISESGGQPQHF | TGTGCCATCAGTGAGTCGGGGGGTCAGCCCCAGCATTTT
NA | TRBJ2-6 | NA | TRBV7-9 | CASSLVARGGANVLTF | TGTGCCAGCAGCTTAGTCGCCAGGGGAGGGGCCAACGTCCTGACTTTC
NA | TRBJ2-6 | NA | TRBV7-9 | CASSFAFSGANVLTF | TGTGCCAGCAGCTTTGCGTTCTCTGGGGCCAACGTCCTGACTTTT
NA | TRBJ1-5 | NA | TRBV5-6 | CASSLEGSSQPQHF | TGTGCCAGCAGCTTGGAAGGCTCTAGTCAGCCCCAGCATTTT
many | TRBJ1-5 | TRBD1 | TRBV7-6 | CASSLAGGTVNQPQHF | TGTGCCAGCAGCTTAGCGGGTGGGACAGTCAATCAGCCCCAGCATTTT
NA | TRBJ1-1 | TRBD1 | TRBV4-2 | CASTQDRVEAEAFF | TGTGCCAGCACCCAGGACAGGGTAGAGGCTGAAGCTTTCTTT
once | TRBJ2-2 | TRBD1 | TRBV19 | CASETGRNTGELFF | TGTGCCAGTGAGACAGGGCGAAACACCGGGGAGCTGTTTTTT
NA | TRBJ1-1 | TRBD1 | TRBV19 | CASSPRLTGATEAFF | TGTGCCAGTAGTCCCCGCCTGACAGGGGCCACTGAAGCTTTCTTT
NA | TRBJ1-5 | TRBD1 | TRBV6-5 | CASGQGDRVGQPQHF | TGTGCCAGCGGGCAGGGGGACAGGGTCGGACAGCCCCAGCATTTT
few | TRBJ1-2 | TRBD1 | TRBV3-1/TRBV3-2 | CASRDRGGYGYTF | TGTGCCAGCAGGGACAGGGGTGGTTATGGCTACACCTTC
NA | TRBJ1-5 | NA | TRBV15 | CATSRAGFISNQPQHF | TGTGCCACCAGCAGAGCAGGGTTCATTAGTAATCAGCCCCAGCATTTT
NA | TRBJ2-7 | NA | TRBV19 | CASSIRTGAFHEQYF | TGTGCCAGTAGTATTCGCACGGGAGCGTTCCACGAGCAGTACTTC